This is a list of T cell receptor beta chains from one sample in a study of a mutant IDH1 vaccine in newly diagnosed glioma. Assay: immunoSEQ multiplex PCR; the TCRdb copy retains only in-frame clones and omits some. The repertoire holds about 85,000 clones, about 90% seen once, with 0.7% to 0.95% in the top ten. Their specific antigens are unknown. The specimen was PBMCs, collected from a glioma patient whose treatment included an IDH1 peptide vaccine. The receptors originated from a woman aged 50 to 60 with glioma. Each CDR3 is given without its conserved first and last residue. Each record gives: V gene, CDR3 protein.

v_call: TRBV28; cdr3_aa: ASRQGTYEQY
v_call: TRBV28; cdr3_aa: ASTTNRGLTYEQY
v_call: TRBV5-6; cdr3_aa: ASSGTRDSNEKLF
v_call: TRBV15; cdr3_aa: ATSISGSAHEQY
v_call: TRBV6-6; cdr3_aa: ASSYRTEAF
v_call: TRBV5-6; cdr3_aa: ASSWNPQGPGYEQY
v_call: TRBV6-6; cdr3_aa: ATQRGVSNTGELF
v_call: TRBV29-1; cdr3_aa: SVEGRRSQETQY
v_call: TRBV10-2; cdr3_aa: ASSAPQGPQH
v_call: TRBV5-1; cdr3_aa: ASSLRREGDIQY
v_call: TRBV5-5; cdr3_aa: ASSPTPLEQF
v_call: TRBV4-1; cdr3_aa: ASSQGLAGVLYEQY
v_call: TRBV27; cdr3_aa: ASSPPTDRAYNEQF
v_call: TRBV28; cdr3_aa: ASCSQGAGDTEAF
v_call: TRBV28; cdr3_aa: ASSLGHTGDYGYT
v_call: TRBV19; cdr3_aa: ASSKGSQWGGELF
v_call: TRBV19; cdr3_aa: ASSIGTGGPSTEAF
v_call: TRBV2; cdr3_aa: ASTRQPISGNTIY
v_call: TRBV5-1; cdr3_aa: ASRPSGATNEKLF
v_call: TRBV5-1; cdr3_aa: AGSYTDPSTDTQY
v_call: TRBV28; cdr3_aa: ASSSPAAYYSNQPQH
v_call: TRBV9; cdr3_aa: ASSVPQVITGELF
v_call: TRBV2; cdr3_aa: ASSADSYEQY
v_call: TRBV2; cdr3_aa: ASSELRRSGAEAF
v_call: TRBV18; cdr3_aa: ASSPPIVPSGNTIY
v_call: TRBV30; cdr3_aa: AWSLGLAGLNSYEQY
v_call: TRBV29-1; cdr3_aa: SVNTGVGETQY
v_call: TRBV9; cdr3_aa: ASSARTRTNEQF
v_call: TRBV19; cdr3_aa: ASTAGPGGYT
v_call: TRBV2; cdr3_aa: ASSDRGAGEQY
v_call: TRBV2; cdr3_aa: ASNNGQGTYNEQF
v_call: TRBV28; cdr3_aa: ASSFGGHNEQF
v_call: TRBV10-1; cdr3_aa: ASSESTRGEQY
v_call: TRBV25-1; cdr3_aa: ASSEPSGRYDYEQY
v_call: TRBV28; cdr3_aa: ASSFIPSGTSITDTQY
v_call: TRBV29-1; cdr3_aa: SVGSGASTDTQY
v_call: TRBV7-8; cdr3_aa: ASSLTDSRAF
v_call: TRBV2; cdr3_aa: ASSEVRGGEGGTLH
v_call: TRBV12-2; cdr3_aa: ASRLVEAGCPGELF
v_call: TRBV28; cdr3_aa: ATCGTGTNEKLF
v_call: TRBV12-5; cdr3_aa: ASGLVLAGGPETQY
v_call: TRBV7-6; cdr3_aa: ASSPGGLAGAYEQY
v_call: TRBV20-1; cdr3_aa: SARDNTEAF
v_call: TRBV6-5; cdr3_aa: ASSYRQEIQETQY
v_call: TRBV7-9; cdr3_aa: ASSPRQGSDNEQF
v_call: TRBV27; cdr3_aa: ASSLQIVSSYNEQF
v_call: TRBV7-6; cdr3_aa: ASSWTRAGTQY
v_call: TRBV11-2; cdr3_aa: ASSTIGGKKRWQF
v_call: TRBV2; cdr3_aa: ASIQQETQY
v_call: TRBV11-2; cdr3_aa: ASSLGQAGELF
v_call: TRBV11-2; cdr3_aa: ASSSTSGSYNEQF
v_call: TRBV9; cdr3_aa: ASSVPDRGDTQY
v_call: TRBV23-1; cdr3_aa: ASSQSGDRVFNEQY
v_call: TRBV5-1; cdr3_aa: ASSPRQGRYEQY